This record looks at one T cell receptor (beta chain) sequence and its context. A much larger clone differs by one base, so this may be a read error. This sample was taken from a study of blood T cells in healthy people across ages. The V and J ends lost 8 bases and 1 base respectively, with 10 bases between them. The CDR3 runs 13 residues. Germline assignment: CDR1 MGHDK and CDR2 SYGVNS. A second PCR, run for roughly 7 to 11 cycles, used a sample-barcoded 5' primer plus a J-beta primer mix. MiXCR, applied by TCRdb to the 5' RACE reads, yields one record per CDR3 protein. The sample shows a few hundred thousand distinct CDR3 sequences, 45% to 65% of them seen only once.

Sequencing was performed on blood. This TCR was sampled from a man aged 60-69 years in good health. The chain combines TRBV25-1 with TRBJ2-3; D uncertain. CDR3 nucleotide sequence: TGTGCCAGCGAAGTTAAGGGCACAGATACGCAGTATTTT. This translates into CASEVKGTDTQYF.